These 28 T cell receptor beta chains were sequenced from one sample in a study of CD8 T cells in ankylosing spondylitis. TCRdb re-called the 5' RACE reads through MiXCR, storing one row per CDR3 protein. Here the sample spans approximately 100,000 distinct CDR3 sequences, around 24% being singletons. Sequenced sample: synovial fluid, either unsorted or a sorted T cell fraction (not recorded which). The receptor source for this set is a male donor with ankylosing spondylitis.

The chain carries TRBV20-1 and TRBJ1-4, with a possible D match to TRBD1 (6 bases). V shed 5 bases and J shed 8 bases, with 21 bases lying between them. The CDR3 has 15 residues. Germline V CDR1 and CDR2: DFQATT, SNEGSKA (reference sequence). This CDR3 reads CSAFQRGGRGEKLFF. CDR3 DNA: TGCAGTGCTTTTCAGAGGGGGGGCCGGGGAGAAAAACTGTTTTTT.

The chain links TRBV29-1 to TRBJ2-5, with unresolved D. The CDR3 has 12 residues. Germline assignment: CDR1 SQVTM and CDR2 ANQGSEA. The V and J ends lost 3 bases and 5 bases respectively, with 10 bases between them. The CDR3 nucleotides read TGCAGCGTTGATGGTTACAGTGAGACCCAGTACTTC. Amino acids: CSVDGYSETQYF.

This clonotype was found many times. The chain couples TRBV20-1 to TRBJ2-3; 15 bases are shared with TRBD2. The CDR3 totals 17 residues. J lost 5 bases, V lost 7 bases, and 13 bases had no gene match. CDR1 and CDR2 (germline): DFQATT, SNEGSKA (reference sequence). The CDR3 reads CSVLPFGLAGGEDTQYF. Here the CDR3 DNA reads TGCAGTGTTTTACCTTTCGGACTAGCGGGAGGGGAAGATACGCAGTATTTT.

The chain links TRBV14 to TRBJ2-3, with unresolved D. The CDR3 is made up of 15 amino acids. V was pared by 4 bases and J by 1 base, with 12 bases between. Germline loops: CDR1 SGHDN, CDR2 FVKESK. CDR3 sequence (DNA): TGTGCCAGCAGCCCAAGGGAATGGGGCACAGATACGCAGTATTTT. Its protein product is CASSPREWGTDTQYF.

This clonotype was picked up a small number of times. The V call is TRBV20-1, the J call TRBJ1-4, with D possibly matching TRBD1 (6 bases). Trimming removed 0 bases from V and 4 bases from J, with 12 bases in between. This CDR3 is 15 amino acids long. CDR1 is DFQATT and CDR2 is SNEGSKA in the germline V gene (reference sequence). The CDR3 protein is CSARDFRTDNEKLFF. CDR3 bases: TGCAGTGCTAGAGATTTTCGGACAGATAATGAAAAACTGTTTTTT.

This clonotype appeared many times. The chain joins TRBV20-1 to TRBJ2-1; no firm D call. The CDR3 runs 11 residues. CDR1 is DFQATT, CDR2 SNEGSKA, per germline (reference sequence). With 6 bases removed from V and 5 bases from J, the gap between germline ends came to 8 bases. In DNA form, the CDR3 reads TGCAGTGCCCACTACAACAATGAGCAGTTCTTC. The encoded protein is CSAHYNNEQFF.

This clonotype was counted between two and nine times. The CDR3 DNA reads TGCGCCAGCAGCCAAGAAGCGTGGGCAGGAGGAAACACCATATATTTT. Protein: CASSQEAWAGGNTIYF. J is TRBJ1-3 and V is TRBV4-1; the D is unclear. Germline values: CDR1 MGHRA, CDR2 YSYEKL. This CDR3 is 16 amino acids long. V lost 0 bases to trimming and J lost 4 bases, with 13 bases between them.

This clonotype was observed a handful of times. The chain combines TRBV29-1 with TRBJ2-5; D ambiguous. Per the germline V gene, CDR1 is SQVTM and CDR2 is ANQGSEA. CDR3 length: 11 residues. With 4 bases removed from V and 2 bases from J, the gap between germline ends came to 5 bases. CDR3 bases: TGCAGCGTTGTCAGGCAAGAGACCCAGTACTTC. Its protein product is CSVVRQETQYF.

The sample holds many counts of this clonotype. The chain uses TRBV27 and TRBJ2-7; 10 nucleotides align to TRBD2. In germline, CDR1 is MNHEY, CDR2 SMNVEV (reference sequence). With 3 bases clipped from V and 2 bases from J, the junction kept 7 bases outside the gene matches. This CDR3 comprises 16 residues. Here the CDR3 DNA reads TGTGCCAGCAGTTTTGGTAGCGGGAGGTCCCCCTACGAGCAGTACTTC. Protein product: CASSFGSGRSPYEQYF.

This clonotype was observed a handful of times. The J gene is TRBJ1-5, the V gene TRBV5-6, with D maybe TRBD1 (5 bases). Trimming pared 4 bases from V and 5 bases from J, leaving 13 bases between. The CDR3 totals 14 residues. Germline CDR1 SGHDT, CDR2 YYEEEE. For the CDR3, the DNA is TGTGCCAGCAGCCTAGGGACCGTGGATCAGCCCCAGCATTTT. The encoded protein is CASSLGTVDQPQHF.

The genes are TRBV10-3 and TRBJ1-5; a weak D match, TRBD1 (6 bases). This CDR3 has 14 amino acids. V was clipped by 3 bases and J by 3 bases, with 9 bases between them. The germline V gene has CDR1 ENHRY and CDR2 SYGVKD. CDR3 in amino acids: CAISDRDTNQPQHF. CDR3 DNA sequence: TGTGCCATCAGTGACCGGGACACCAATCAGCCCCAGCATTTT.

This clonotype was picked up a small number of times. The chain joins TRBV6-6 to TRBJ1-1; the D is unclear. Germline V gene lookup returns CDR1 MNHNY and CDR2 SVGAGI (reference sequence). Between the trimmed V and J ends, which lost 5 bases and 1 base, there was a span of 14 bases. The CDR3 loop spans 15 amino acids. Here the CDR3 reads CASSALRPPNTEAFF. In nucleotides, the CDR3 is TGTGCCAGCAGTGCCCTCCGGCCCCCGAACACTGAAGCTTTCTTT.

This clonotype has at least ten counts. V and J are TRBV25-1 and TRBJ1-5; TRBD1 aligns across 10 bases. From germline, CDR1 is MGHDK and CDR2 SYGVNS. The CDR3 length is 14 residues. With 4 bases clipped from V and 5 bases from J, the junction kept 2 bases outside the gene matches. This CDR3 is CASSGDRGDQPQHF. As DNA, the CDR3 is TGTGCCAGCAGTGGGGACAGGGGAGATCAGCCCCAGCATTTT.

This clonotype has only one observation. The genes are TRBV29-1 and TRBJ2-5; 10 bases are a match to TRBD1. Germline values: CDR1 SQVTM, CDR2 ANQGSEA. CDR3 size: 13 residues. V trimming: 4 bases; J trimming: 4 bases; junction bases outside the gene matches: 3. In DNA, the CDR3 is TGCAGCGTTGCGACAGGGGGCATAGAGACCCAGTACTTC. It translates to CSVATGGIETQYF.

The chain carries TRBV6-1 and TRBJ1-1, with a weak D call TRBD1 (5 bases). This CDR3 contains 16 residues. V was shortened by 4 bases and J by 1 base, with 16 bases between the two germline ends. Per germline, CDR1 MNHNS and CDR2 SASEGT. The CDR3, as DNA: TGTGCCAGCAGTGCTAAGAGTAAGAGGGGGAACACTGAAGCTTTCTTT. It codes for CASSAKSKRGNTEAFF.

This clonotype was observed once. The gene calls are TRBV20-1 and TRBJ2-7; 7 positions agree with TRBD2. This CDR3 spans 13 amino acids. Germline CDR1 and CDR2: DFQATT and SNEGSKA (reference sequence). V shed 3 bases, J shed 0 bases, and the junction held 2 bases outside the gene matches. DNA of the CDR3: TGCAGTGCTAGGGGAGGGGCCTCCTACGAGCAGTACTTC. Translation gives CSARGGASYEQYF.

This clonotype was detected many times. The rearrangement links TRBV12-3 or TRBV12-4 to TRBJ1-1, with D possibly TRBD1 on 6 matching bases. CDR3 length: 14 amino acids. With 5 bases removed from V and 0 bases from J, the gap between germline ends came to 10 bases. This CDR3 reads CASSTQGMNTEAFF. DNA for the CDR3: TGTGCCAGCAGTACACAGGGTATGAACACTGAAGCTTTCTTT.

This clonotype was picked up many times. The rearrangement links TRBV20-1 to TRBJ2-3, with 8 nucleotides matching TRBD2. V lost 1 base to trimming and J lost 4 bases; unmatched junction nucleotides: 7. The CDR3 length is 15 residues. Per germline, CDR1 DFQATT and CDR2 SNEGSKA (reference sequence). As DNA, the CDR3 is TGCAGTGCTAGAGTGTTAAGCGGGAGTTCAGATACGCAGTATTTT. This gives the protein CSARVLSGSSDTQYF.

V and J are TRBV7-2 and TRBJ2-3; D remains ambiguous. V gave up 2 bases and J gave up 4 bases, with 10 bases separating them. Per the germline V gene, CDR1 is SGHTA and CDR2 is FQGNSA. This CDR3 has 14 residues. The CDR3 DNA follows: TGTGCCAGCAGCTTAACCTGGGCGGCAGATACGCAGTATTTT. It translates to CASSLTWAADTQYF. The full variable domain, its missing parts supplied by reference TRBV7-2 and TRBJ2-3, is GAGVSQSPSNKVTEKGKDVELRCDPISGHTALYWYRQSLGQGLEFLIYFQGNSAPDKSGLPSDRFSAERTGGSVSTLTIQRTQQEDSAVYLCASSLTWAADTQYFGPGTRLTVL.

The sample holds a few counts of this clonotype. This chain uses TRBV5-1 with TRBJ1-6; possible D gene TRBD1, 6 bases. The CDR3 is 16 residues long. CDR1 is SGHRS, CDR2 YFSETQ, per germline. Trimming left V 2 bases short and J 5 bases short, with 14 bases between. The CDR3 is CASSFLAGADNSPLHF. The CDR3 DNA sequence: TGCGCCAGCAGCTTTCTAGCGGGGGCGGATAATTCACCCCTCCACTTT.

The chain links TRBV13 to TRBJ2-5; no firm D call. This CDR3 spans 13 amino acids. The V end lost 8 bases, the J end lost 5 bases, and 15 bases lay between the germline ends. Germline CDR1 PRHDT, CDR2 FYEKMQ (reference sequence). CDR3 amino acids: CASAFWNTETQYF. The CDR3 DNA is TGTGCCAGCGCTTTCTGGAATACGGAGACCCAGTACTTC.

This clonotype was picked up a small number of times. This rearrangement joins TRBV5-1 to TRBJ2-2; 7 positions agree with TRBD1. The ends lost 0 bases at V and 0 bases at J; junction bases unmatched: 5. This CDR3 comprises 17 residues. Germline V gene sequence: CDR1 SGHRS, CDR2 YFSETQ. The CDR3 DNA reads TGCGCCAGCAGCTTGGGGTCCGGGACAGCGAACACCGGGGAGCTGTTTTTT. This sequence encodes CASSLGSGTANTGELFF.

This clonotype is labeled medium-sized. This chain connects TRBV20-1 to TRBJ2-3; a weak D match, TRBD2 (5 bases). Trimming removed 1 base from V and 2 bases from J, with 10 bases in between. The CDR3 extends over 14 amino acids. Germline V gene data show CDR1 as DFQATT and CDR2 as SNEGSKA (reference sequence). As DNA, the CDR3 is TGCAGTGCTAGAGTGAGGGCCTTCACAGATACGCAGTATTTT. This gives the protein CSARVRAFTDTQYF.

The table lists this clonotype with many counts. The J gene is TRBJ2-5, the V gene TRBV7-9; TRBD2 is a possible D gene (6 bases). The V gene's germline CDR1 is SEHNR and CDR2 FQNEAQ (reference sequence). Trimming took 1 base from V and 4 from J, leaving 10 bases between them. This CDR3 region has 14 residues. CDR3 residues: CASSLGGAGETQYF. The CDR3 DNA is TGTGCCAGCAGCTTAGGCGGGGCGGGAGAGACCCAGTACTTC.

Details on this clonotype: Just one base apart from a much larger clone, this may be a read error. The chain recombines TRBV12-3 or TRBV12-4 with TRBJ2-2, with 8 bases aligning to TRBD2. This CDR3 spans 15 amino acids. CDR3 nucleotide sequence: TGTGCCAGCAGCCCAAGCGGGAGAAACACCGGGGAGCTGTGTTTT. This sequence encodes CASSPSGRNTGELCF.

The chain uses TRBV3-1 and TRBJ1-5; TRBD1 is a possible D gene (6 bases). Trimming removed 4 bases from V and 5 bases from J, with 9 bases in between. Looked up from germline, CDR1 is LGHDT and CDR2 is YNNKEL (reference sequence). The CDR3 loop spans 13 amino acids. As DNA, the CDR3 is TGTGCCAGCAGCCCTCCAGGGGATCAGCCCCAGCATTTT. Translated: CASSPPGDQPQHF.

This clonotype turned up a few times. This sequence joins TRBV7-2 and TRBJ2-2; possible D gene TRBD2, 5 bases. V was shortened by 3 bases and J by 4 bases, with 9 bases between the two germline ends. The CDR3 is 14 residues long. CDR1 is SGHTA and CDR2 is FQGNSA in the germline V gene. Here the CDR3 reads CASSFVGSTGELFF. The CDR3 nucleotides are TGTGCCAGCAGCTTTGTGGGGAGCACCGGGGAGCTGTTTTTT.

This clonotype has only a few counts. The V call is TRBV5-1, the J call TRBJ2-7, with TRBD2 as a possible D gene (5 bases). CDR1 and CDR2 (germline): SGHRS, YFSETQ. This CDR3 has 14 amino acids. Trimming removed 5 bases at V and 4 bases at J, with 16 bases between. CDR3 bases: TGCGCCAGCAGGGAGATTCTAGCTTCGTACGAGCAGTACTTC. Translating gives CASREILASYEQYF.